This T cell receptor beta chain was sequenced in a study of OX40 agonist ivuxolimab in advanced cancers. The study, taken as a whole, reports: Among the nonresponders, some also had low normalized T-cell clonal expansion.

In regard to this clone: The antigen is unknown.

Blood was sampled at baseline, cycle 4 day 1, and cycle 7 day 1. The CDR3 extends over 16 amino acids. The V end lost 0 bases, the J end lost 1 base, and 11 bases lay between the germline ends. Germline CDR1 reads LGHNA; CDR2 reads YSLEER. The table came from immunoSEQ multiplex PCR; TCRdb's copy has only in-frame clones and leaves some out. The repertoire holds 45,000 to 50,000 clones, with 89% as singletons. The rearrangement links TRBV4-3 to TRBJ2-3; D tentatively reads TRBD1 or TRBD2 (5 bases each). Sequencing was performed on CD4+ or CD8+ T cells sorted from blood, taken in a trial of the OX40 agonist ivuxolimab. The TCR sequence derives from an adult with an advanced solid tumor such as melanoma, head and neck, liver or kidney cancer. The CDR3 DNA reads TGCGCCAGCAGCCAAGACAGAAGAGGGGGCACAGATACGCAGTATTTT. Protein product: CASSQDRRGGTDTQYF.